A selection of T cell receptor beta chains follows, all from one sample in a study of CD8+ T cells in alopecia areata. Sequenced by immunoSEQ multiplex PCR; TCRdb stores in-frame clones only, minus some. The sample lists 210,000 or so clones; approximately 72% were seen once. Sequences were derived from CD4+ T cells sorted from blood, sampled around week 42, from a patient treated with tofacitinib. The receptors were gathered from a human donor with alopecia areata. The CDR3 runs from the conserved cysteine through the conserved F or W. Fields, in order: J gene, clone size, D gene, V gene, CDR3 protein, CDR3 DNA. The D gene is left open where the match is weak. A clone size is listed for some rows: how often the clone was seen (once, few, many), or a class if it is expanded.

>TRBJ1-1|-|-|TRBV30
CAWKSLSNTEAFF
TGTGCCTGGAAGAGCCTCTCGAACACTGAAGCTTTCTTT
>TRBJ2-2|-|-|TRBV28
CASSLDANTGELFF
TGTGCCAGCAGTTTAGACGCGAACACCGGGGAGCTGTTTTTT
>TRBJ1-1|-|-|TRBV19
CASAVRADTEAFF
TGTGCCAGCGCCGTGAGGGCGGACACTGAAGCTTTCTTT
>TRBJ1-1|-|-|TRBV29-1
CSVAGLNTEAFF
TGCAGCGTTGCAGGGCTGAACACTGAAGCTTTCTTT
>TRBJ1-6|once|-|TRBV4-3
CASSQVLGLDSPLHF
TGCGCCAGCAGCCAAGTTTTGGGTTTGGATTCACCCCTCCACTTT
>TRBJ2-7|few|TRBD2|TRBV14
CASSRRVGLAGGTYEQYF
TGTGCCAGCAGCCGCCGGGTGGGACTAGCGGGGGGTACGTACGAGCAGTACTTC
>TRBJ1-2|-|-|TRBV19
CASRPGQYDGYTF
TGTGCCAGTCGTCCAGGGCAGTACGACGGCTACACCTTC
>TRBJ2-3|few|TRBD2|TRBV15
CATSREAGGLGRDTQYF
TGTGCCACCAGCAGGGAGGCGGGGGGCCTTGGGAGAGATACGCAGTATTTT
>TRBJ2-3|-|TRBD2|TRBV29-1
CSVVASGARDTQYF
TGCAGCGTTGTCGCTAGCGGGGCGAGGGATACGCAGTATTTT
>TRBJ2-7|-|-|TRBV7-2
CASSSGKSYEQYF
TGTGCCAGCAGCTCTGGGAAGTCCTACGAGCAGTACTTC